This note documents a single TCR beta chain sequence. What it binds is unknown. This sample stems from a study of cytomegalovirus exposure and HLA in healthy donors. The study, taken as a whole, reports: As a later analysis revealed, most CMV-associated TCR beta chains appeared HLA-restricted.

Germline V gives CDR1 SQVTM, CDR2 ANQGSEA. There are 15 residues in the CDR3. Deletions cut 6 bases from V and 3 bases from J, with 19 bases between. It was with 60 Vbeta and 13 Jbeta primers that the PCR ran. As handled by the study authors: Later analysis identified some 88 million unique TCR beta chains, approximately 11 million shared. Libraries were prepared by immunoSEQ multiplex PCR; TCRdb keeps only in-frame clonotypes and omits some of them. V and J calls and clone size are given by that table; D and trimming were obtained from the DNA. The sample contains roughly 200,000 clones, about 9.4% of which appear only once.

The chain has TRBV29-1 and TRBJ2-3; TRBD2 is a possible D gene (6 bases). Sequences were obtained from PBMCs. The source of this sequence is a woman aged 25 to 39 in good health and CMV-seropositive. The CDR3: CSVRPEVAETDTQYF. The CDR3 DNA follows: TGCAGCGTCAGACCGGAAGTAGCGGAAACAGATACGCAGTATTTT.